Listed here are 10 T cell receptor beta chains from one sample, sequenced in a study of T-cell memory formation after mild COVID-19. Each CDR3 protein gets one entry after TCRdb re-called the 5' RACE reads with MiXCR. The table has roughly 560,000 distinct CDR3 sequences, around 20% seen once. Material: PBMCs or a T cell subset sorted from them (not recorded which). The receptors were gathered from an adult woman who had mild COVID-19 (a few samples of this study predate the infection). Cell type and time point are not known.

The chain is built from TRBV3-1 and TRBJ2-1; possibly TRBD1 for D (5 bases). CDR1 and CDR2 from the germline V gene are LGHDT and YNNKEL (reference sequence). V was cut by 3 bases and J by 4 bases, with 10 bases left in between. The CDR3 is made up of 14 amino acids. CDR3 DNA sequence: TGTGCCAGCAGCCACAGGGAAGGATACAATGAGCAGTTCTTC. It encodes CASSHREGYNEQFF.

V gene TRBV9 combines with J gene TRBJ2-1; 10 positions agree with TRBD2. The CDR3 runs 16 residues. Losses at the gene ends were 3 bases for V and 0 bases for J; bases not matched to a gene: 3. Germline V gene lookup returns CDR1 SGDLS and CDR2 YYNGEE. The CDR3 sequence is CASSAASGSSYNEQFF. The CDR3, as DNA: TGTGCCAGCAGCGCAGCTAGCGGGAGCTCCTACAATGAGCAGTTCTTC.

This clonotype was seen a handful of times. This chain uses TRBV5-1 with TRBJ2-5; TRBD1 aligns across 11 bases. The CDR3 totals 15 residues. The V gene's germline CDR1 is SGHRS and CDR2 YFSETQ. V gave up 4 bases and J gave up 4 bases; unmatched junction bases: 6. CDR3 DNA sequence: TGCGCCAGCAGCGTCTCCGGGACAGGGGGAGAGACCCAGTACTTC. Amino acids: CASSVSGTGGETQYF.

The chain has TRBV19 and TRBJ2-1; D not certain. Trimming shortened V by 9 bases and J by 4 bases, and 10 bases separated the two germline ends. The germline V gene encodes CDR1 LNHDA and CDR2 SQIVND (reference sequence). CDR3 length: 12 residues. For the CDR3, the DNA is TGTGCCAGCCTCTCTGGGTACAATGAGCAGTTCTTC. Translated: CASLSGYNEQFF.

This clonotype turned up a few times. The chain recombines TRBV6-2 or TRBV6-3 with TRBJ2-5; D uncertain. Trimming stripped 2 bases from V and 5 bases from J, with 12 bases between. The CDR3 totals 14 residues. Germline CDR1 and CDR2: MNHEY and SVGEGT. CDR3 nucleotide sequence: TGTGCCAGCAGTTACCCCCAGCGACGGGAGACCCAGTACTTC. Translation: CASSYPQRRETQYF.

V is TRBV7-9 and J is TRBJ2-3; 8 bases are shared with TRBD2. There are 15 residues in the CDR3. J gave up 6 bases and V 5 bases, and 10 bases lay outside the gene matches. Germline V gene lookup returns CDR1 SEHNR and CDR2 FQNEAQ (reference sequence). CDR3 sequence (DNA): TGTGCCAGCAGCCCGGGACTAGTGGTTCCCGATACGCAGTATTTT. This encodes CASSPGLVVPDTQYF.

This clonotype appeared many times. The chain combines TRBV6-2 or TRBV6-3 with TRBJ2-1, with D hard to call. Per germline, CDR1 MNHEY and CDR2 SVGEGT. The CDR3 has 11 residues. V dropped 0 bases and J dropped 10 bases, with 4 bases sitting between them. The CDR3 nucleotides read TGTGCCAGCAGTTACTCTGGAGAGCAGTTCTTC. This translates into CASSYSGEQFF.

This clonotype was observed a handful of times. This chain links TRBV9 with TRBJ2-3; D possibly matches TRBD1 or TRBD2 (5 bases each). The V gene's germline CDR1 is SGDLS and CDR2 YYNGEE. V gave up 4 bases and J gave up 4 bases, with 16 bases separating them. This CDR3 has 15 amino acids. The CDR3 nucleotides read TGTGCCAGCAGCTCCAGTCCCGGGGCGGCAGATACGCAGTATTTT. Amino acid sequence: CASSSSPGAADTQYF.

DNA of the CDR3: TGCAGCGTTGAAGAAAGGACAGGGGATGGCTACACCTTC. Translated: CSVEERTGDGYTF. V usage is TRBV29-1 and J usage is TRBJ1-2; the match to TRBD1 covers 9 bases. The CDR3 runs 13 residues. V lost 0 bases, J lost 6 bases, and 2 bases stayed unmatched. The germline gives CDR1 SQVTM, CDR2 ANQGSEA.

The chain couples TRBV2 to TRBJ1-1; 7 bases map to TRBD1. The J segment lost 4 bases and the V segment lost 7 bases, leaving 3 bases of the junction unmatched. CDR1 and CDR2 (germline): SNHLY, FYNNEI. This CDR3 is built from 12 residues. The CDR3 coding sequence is TGTGCCAGCACAGGGGGTCGCACTGAAGCTTTCTTT. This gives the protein CASTGGRTEAFF.